The present T cell receptor beta chain was sequenced within a study of cytomegalovirus exposure and HLA in healthy donors. Healthy individuals who donated bone marrow served as the donors. The PCR contained 60 Vbeta and 13 Jbeta primers. Sequencing used immunoSEQ multiplex PCR; TCRdb keeps in-frame clones, though not all of them. The table has 70,000 to 95,000 clones, 80% seen once; the top ten hold 0.8% to 1.1%. Whole-study results and caveats: Later analysis showed TCR association rates varying by HLA locus, highest for DRB1 and lowest for HLA-C. TCR beta sequences reportedly predicted most subjects' HLA-A and HLA-B alleles accurately. Cytomegalovirus-associated status was assigned to about 160 TCR beta chains.

Remarks on this clone: The antigen remains undetermined.

V shed 1 base and J shed 7 bases, with 12 bases lying between them. This CDR3 has 15 residues. From germline, CDR1 is SGDLS and CDR2 YYNGEE. This chain joins TRBV9 and TRBJ1-6; a possible D gene is TRBD1 (6 bases). This clonotype originated in a male donor in good health and CMV-seronegative. The sample consisted of PBMCs. The CDR3 bases are TGTGCCAGCAGCGTACGGGGGGCTCGGAATTCACCCCTCCACTTT. This translates into CASSVRGARNSPLHF. Variable domain in full (rest from reference TRBV9 and TRBJ1-6): DSGVTQTPKHLITATGQRVTLRCSPRSGDLSVYWYQQSLDQGLQFLIQYYNGEERAKGNILERFSAQQFPDLHSELNLSSLELGDSALYFCASSVRGARNSPLHFGNGTRLTVT.